A single sample is the source of the 3 T cell receptor beta chains below, sequenced in a study. TCRdb re-called the RT-PCR reads with MiXCR, one entry per CDR3 protein. Among about 680,000 distinct CDR3 sequences listed, 14% were seen once. Sequencing input: memory CD4+ T cells from blood. These receptors originate from a female donor in good health, serving as a healthy control.

In this sample, this clonotype turned up many times. The chain joins TRBV12-3 or TRBV12-4 to TRBJ1-2; no definite D call. V gave up 2 bases and J gave up 7 bases, with 8 bases separating them. The CDR3 has 12 residues. CDR3 sequence: CASSLNSGGYTF. The DNA of the CDR3 is TGTGCCAGCAGTTTAAATTCTGGTGGCTACACCTTC.

This sequence joins TRBV27 and TRBJ2-5; 8 nucleotides match TRBD2. Losses at the gene ends were 5 bases for V and 3 bases for J; bases not matched to a gene: 5. The CDR3 sequence is 14 residues long. CDR1 and CDR2 from the germline V gene are MNHEY and SMNVEV (reference sequence). The CDR3 DNA sequence: TGTGCCAGCAGTAGGGGTAGCGGGAAAGAGACCCAGTACTTC. Translated: CASSRGSGKETQYF.

The rearrangement uses TRBV5-6 and TRBJ1-1; 10 nucleotides line up with TRBD1. CDR1 and CDR2 from the germline V gene are SGHDT and YYEEEE. Losses at the gene ends were 4 bases for V and 4 bases for J; bases not matched to a gene: 4. The CDR3 is 14 residues long. The CDR3 is CASSPTGGLTEAFF. In nucleotides, the CDR3 is TGTGCCAGCAGCCCGACAGGGGGCCTCACTGAAGCTTTCTTT.